This entry lists 5 T cell receptor beta chains sequenced from one sample in a study of regulatory T cells in long-lasting Graves disease. HTBI primers from iRepertoire and Arm-PCR of CDR3 regions yielded the TCR beta libraries. TCRdb reprocessed the multiplex PCR reads with MiXCR, giving one entry per CDR3 protein. The top ten clones hold under 50% of a sample with 600,000 to 800,000 distinct CDR3 sequences, about 32% of them seen once. Time point given: persistent/refractory GD, antithyroid drugs over 5 years with positive TRAb. RNA extracted from PBMCs served as the sequencing template. This specimen was peripheral blood mononuclear cells (PBMCs), taken when the disease was refractory, from a patient treated with antithyroid drugs. These receptors came from a female donor with Graves disease.

The table lists this clonotype with a few counts. One junction end disagrees with the germline gene, perhaps due to a read error. The gene calls are TRBV11-2 and TRBJ2-2; possibly TRBD1 for D (5 bases). This CDR3 contains 13 residues. Looked up from germline, CDR1 is SGHAT and CDR2 is FQNNGV. CDR3 amino acids: CASSHDSTEELFF. As DNA, the CDR3 is TGTGCCAGCAGCCATGACAGCACCGAGGAGCTGTTTTTT.

This clonotype was counted once. The V gene is TRBV7-9, the J gene TRBJ1-2; D gene unclear. CDR1 and CDR2 (germline): SEHNR, FQNEAQ (reference sequence). The V end lost 4 bases, the J end lost 1 base, and 13 bases lay between the germline ends. The CDR3 spans 15 residues. The CDR3 DNA is TGTGCCAGCAGCTCACACGCGGGCAATAACTATGGCTACACCTTC. It is translated as CASSSHAGNNYGYTF.

In its sample, this clonotype was seen once. A far more abundant clone sits one base away, making this likely a read error. This chain connects TRBV6-2 or TRBV6-3 to TRBJ1-1; possible D gene TRBD1, 5 bases. V lost 5 bases and J 5 bases, leaving 18 bases between the germline ends. This CDR3 comprises 15 residues. Germline V gene lookup returns CDR1 MNHEY and CDR2 SVGEGT. The CDR3 loop reads CASSGAPGSGTEAFF. The CDR3 DNA follows: TGTGCCAGCAGTGGAGCGCCAGGGAGTGGGACTGAAGCTTTCTTT.

In its sample, this clonotype was seen a few times. The rearrangement joins TRBV7-6 to TRBJ1-5; no definite D call. V was cut by 1 base and J by 3 bases, with 13 bases left in between. CDR3 length: 16 residues. Germline values: CDR1 SGHVS, CDR2 FNYEAQ. The CDR3 spells CASSLGVGESNQPQHF. In DNA, the CDR3 is TGTGCCAGCAGCTTAGGGGTTGGGGAGTCCAATCAGCCCCAGCATTTT.

This clonotype showed up just a few times. This chain uses TRBV12-5 with TRBJ2-7; 11 bases map to TRBD2. Germline CDR1 and CDR2: LGHNT and FRNRAP. The CDR3 loop spans 16 amino acids. V trimming: 2 bases; J trimming: 6 bases; junction bases outside the gene matches: 9. The CDR3 sequence: CASGLTSSGRPAEQYF. The CDR3 region has the DNA TGTGCTAGTGGTTTGACCTCTAGCGGGAGGCCTGCCGAGCAGTACTTC. Looking up the rest from reference TRBV12-5 and TRBJ2-7 gives the full variable domain: DARVTQTPRHKVTEMGQEVTMRCQPILGHNTVFWYRQTMMQGLELLAYFRNRAPLDDSGMPKDRFSAEMPDATLATLKIQPSEPRDSAVYFCASGLTSSGRPAEQYFGPGTRLTVT.